The following is a T cell receptor beta chain sequence with its context. This CDR3 comprises 14 residues. Unmatched junction bases numbered 4, after V lost 0 bases and J lost 5 bases. CDR1 SGDLS and CDR2 YYNGEE come from the germline V gene. This specimen comes from a study of cytomegalovirus exposure and HLA in healthy donors. The PCR used 60 Vbeta and 13 Jbeta primers. Using immunoSEQ multiplex PCR, the repertoire was profiled, and TCRdb retains in-frame clones only, with some absent. This table holds approximately 140,000 clones, approximately 85% found once. Material for sequencing was PBMCs. The clonotype was recovered from a man aged 50 to 59 in good health and CMV-seropositive. The chain recombines TRBV9 with TRBJ2-7, with 8 bases identical to TRBD1. The CDR3 reads CASSVETGADEQYF. The CDR3, as DNA: TGTGCCAGCAGCGTAGAGACAGGGGCCGACGAGCAGTACTTC.